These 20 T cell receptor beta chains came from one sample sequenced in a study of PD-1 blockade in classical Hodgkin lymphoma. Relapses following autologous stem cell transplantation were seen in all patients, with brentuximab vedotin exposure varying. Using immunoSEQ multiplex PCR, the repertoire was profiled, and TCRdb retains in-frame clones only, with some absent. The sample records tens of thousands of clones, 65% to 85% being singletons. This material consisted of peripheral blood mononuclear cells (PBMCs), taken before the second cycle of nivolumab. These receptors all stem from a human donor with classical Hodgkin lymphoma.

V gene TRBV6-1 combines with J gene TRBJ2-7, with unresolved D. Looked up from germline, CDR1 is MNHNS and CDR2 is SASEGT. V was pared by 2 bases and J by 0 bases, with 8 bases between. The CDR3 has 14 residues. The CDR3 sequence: CASSEPGISYEQYF. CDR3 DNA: TGTGCCAGCAGTGAACCGGGCATCTCCTACGAGCAGTACTTC.

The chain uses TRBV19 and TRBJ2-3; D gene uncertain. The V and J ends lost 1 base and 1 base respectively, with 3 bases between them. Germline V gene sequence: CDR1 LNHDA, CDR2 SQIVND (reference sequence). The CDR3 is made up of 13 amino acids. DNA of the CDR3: TGTGCCAGTAGTATAGCGGGCACAGATACGCAGTATTTT. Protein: CASSIAGTDTQYF. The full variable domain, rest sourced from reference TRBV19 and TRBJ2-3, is DGGITQSPKYLFRKEGQNVTLSCEQNLNHDAMYWYRQDPGQGLRLIYYSQIVNDFQKGDIAEGYSVSREKKESFPLTVTSAQKNPTAFYLCASSIAGTDTQYFGPGTRLTVL.

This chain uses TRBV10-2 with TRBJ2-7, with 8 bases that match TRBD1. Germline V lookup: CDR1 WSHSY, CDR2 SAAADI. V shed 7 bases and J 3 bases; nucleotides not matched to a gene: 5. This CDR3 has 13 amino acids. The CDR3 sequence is CASTPTGVYEQYF. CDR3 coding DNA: TGCGCCAGCACCCCGACAGGGGTCTACGAGCAGTACTTC.

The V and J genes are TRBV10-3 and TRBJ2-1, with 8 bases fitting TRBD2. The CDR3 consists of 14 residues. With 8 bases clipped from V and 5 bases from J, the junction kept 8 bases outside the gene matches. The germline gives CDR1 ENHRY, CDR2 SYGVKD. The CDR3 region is CAILPGGDHNEQFF. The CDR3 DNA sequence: TGTGCCATCCTGCCGGGGGGGGATCACAATGAGCAGTTCTTC.

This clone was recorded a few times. DNA for the CDR3: TGTGCCTGGAGTGATCAGGGGACCTACGAGCAGTACTTC. Translated, it gives CAWSDQGTYEQYF. The chain couples TRBV30 to TRBJ2-7; D perhaps matches TRBD1 (6 bases). CDR1 is GTSNPN, CDR2 SVGIG, per germline (reference sequence). V lost 1 base to trimming and J lost 2 bases, with 9 bases between them. CDR3 length: 13 residues.

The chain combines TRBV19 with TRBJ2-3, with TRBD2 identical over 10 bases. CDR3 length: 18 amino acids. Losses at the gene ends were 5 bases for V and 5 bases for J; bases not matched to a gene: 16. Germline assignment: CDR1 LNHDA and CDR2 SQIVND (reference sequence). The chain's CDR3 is CASSPGFWTSGVKDTQYF. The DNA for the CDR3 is TGTGCCAGTAGTCCAGGTTTTTGGACTAGCGGTGTTAAAGATACGCAGTATTTT. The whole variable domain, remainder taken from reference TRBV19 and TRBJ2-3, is DGGITQSPKYLFRKEGQNVTLSCEQNLNHDAMYWYRQDPGQGLRLIYYSQIVNDFQKGDIAEGYSVSREKKESFPLTVTSAQKNPTAFYLCASSPGFWTSGVKDTQYFGPGTRLTVL.

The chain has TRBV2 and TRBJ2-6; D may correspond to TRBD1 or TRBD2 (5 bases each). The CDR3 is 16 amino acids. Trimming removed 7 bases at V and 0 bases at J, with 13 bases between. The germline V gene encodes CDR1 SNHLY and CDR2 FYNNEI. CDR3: CASTWDGHSGANVLTF. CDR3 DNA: TGTGCCAGCACTTGGGACGGACACTCTGGGGCCAACGTCCTGACTTTC.

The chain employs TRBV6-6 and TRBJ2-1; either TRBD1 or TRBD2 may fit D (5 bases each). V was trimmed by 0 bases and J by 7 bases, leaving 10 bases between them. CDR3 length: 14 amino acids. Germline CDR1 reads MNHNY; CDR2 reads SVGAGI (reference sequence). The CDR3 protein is CASSYSGTVNEQFF. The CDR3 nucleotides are TGTGCCAGCAGTTACTCCGGGACGGTGAATGAGCAGTTCTTC.

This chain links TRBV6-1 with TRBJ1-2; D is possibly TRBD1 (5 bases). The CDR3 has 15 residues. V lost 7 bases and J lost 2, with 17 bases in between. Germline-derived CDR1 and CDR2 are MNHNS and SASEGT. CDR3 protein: CASTKGLGGNYGYTF. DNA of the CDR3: TGTGCCAGCACAAAGGGGCTTGGGGGGAACTATGGCTACACCTTC.

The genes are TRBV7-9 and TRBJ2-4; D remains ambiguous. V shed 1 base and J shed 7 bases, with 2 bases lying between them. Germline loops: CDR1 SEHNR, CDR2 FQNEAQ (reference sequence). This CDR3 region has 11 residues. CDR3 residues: CASSLGNIQYF. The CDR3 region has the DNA TGTGCCAGCAGCTTAGGGAACATTCAGTACTTC. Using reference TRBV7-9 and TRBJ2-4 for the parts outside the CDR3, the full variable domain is DTGVSQNPRHKITKRGQNVTFRCDPISEHNRLYWYRQTLGQGPEFLTYFQNEAQLEKSRLLSDRFSAERPKGSFSTLEIQRTEQGDSAMYLCASSLGNIQYFGAGTRLSVL.

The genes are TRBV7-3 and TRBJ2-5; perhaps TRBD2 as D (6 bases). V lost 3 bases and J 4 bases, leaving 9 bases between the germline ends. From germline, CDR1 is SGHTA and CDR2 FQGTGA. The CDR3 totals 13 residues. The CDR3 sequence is CASSFGGGETQYF. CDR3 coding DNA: TGTGCCAGCAGCTTTGGGGGAGGAGAGACCCAGTACTTC.

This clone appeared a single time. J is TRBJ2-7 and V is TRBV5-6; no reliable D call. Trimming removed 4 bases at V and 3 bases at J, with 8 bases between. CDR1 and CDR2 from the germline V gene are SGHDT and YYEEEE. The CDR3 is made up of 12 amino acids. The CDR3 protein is CASSPWGYEQYF. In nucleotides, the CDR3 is TGTGCCAGCAGCCCGTGGGGCTACGAGCAGTACTTC.

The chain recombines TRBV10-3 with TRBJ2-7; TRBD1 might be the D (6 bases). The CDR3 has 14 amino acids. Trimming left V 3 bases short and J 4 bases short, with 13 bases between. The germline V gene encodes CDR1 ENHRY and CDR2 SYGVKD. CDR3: CAISDKGGPYEQYF. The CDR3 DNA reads TGTGCCATCAGTGACAAAGGGGGACCTTACGAGCAGTACTTC.

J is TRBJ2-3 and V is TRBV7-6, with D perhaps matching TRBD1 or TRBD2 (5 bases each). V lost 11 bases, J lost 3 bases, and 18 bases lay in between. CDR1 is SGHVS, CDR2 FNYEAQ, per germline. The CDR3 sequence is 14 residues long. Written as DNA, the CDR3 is TGTGCCCTGGGACCGGGGTGTGAGACAGATACGCAGTATTTT. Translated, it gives CALGPGCETDTQYF.

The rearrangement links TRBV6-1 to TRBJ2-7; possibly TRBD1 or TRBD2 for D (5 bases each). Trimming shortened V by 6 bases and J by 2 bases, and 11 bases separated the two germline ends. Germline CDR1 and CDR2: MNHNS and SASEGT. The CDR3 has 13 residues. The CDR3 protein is CASSRDAAYEQYF. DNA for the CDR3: TGTGCCAGCAGCAGGGACGCCGCCTACGAGCAGTACTTC.

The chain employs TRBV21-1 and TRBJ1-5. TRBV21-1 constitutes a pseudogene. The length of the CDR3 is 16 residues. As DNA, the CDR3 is TGTGCCAGCAGCCTCTGGGGGGGGACCTTGTGTTTGGCCCAGCATTTT. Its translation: CASSLWGGTLCLAQHF.

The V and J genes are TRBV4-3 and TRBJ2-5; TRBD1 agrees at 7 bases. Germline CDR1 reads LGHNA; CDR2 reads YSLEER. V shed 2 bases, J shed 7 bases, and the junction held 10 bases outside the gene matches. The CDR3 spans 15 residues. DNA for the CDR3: TGCGCCAGCAGCCAAAACAGGGGACGGTCCGTGACCCAGTACTTC. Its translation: CASSQNRGRSVTQYF.

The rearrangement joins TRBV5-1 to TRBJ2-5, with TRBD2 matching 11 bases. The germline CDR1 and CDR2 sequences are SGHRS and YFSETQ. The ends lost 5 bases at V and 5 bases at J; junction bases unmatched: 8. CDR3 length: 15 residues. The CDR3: CASRTSGDRGETQYF. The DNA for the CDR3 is TGCGCCAGCAGGACTAGCGGGGACCGGGGGGAGACCCAGTACTTC.

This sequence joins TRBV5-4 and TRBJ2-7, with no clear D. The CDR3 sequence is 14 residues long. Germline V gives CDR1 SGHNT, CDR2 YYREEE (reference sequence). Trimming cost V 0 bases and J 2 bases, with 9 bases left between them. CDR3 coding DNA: TGTGCCAGCAGCTTGGGTTCAGGAACCTACGAGCAGTACTTC. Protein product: CASSLGSGTYEQYF.

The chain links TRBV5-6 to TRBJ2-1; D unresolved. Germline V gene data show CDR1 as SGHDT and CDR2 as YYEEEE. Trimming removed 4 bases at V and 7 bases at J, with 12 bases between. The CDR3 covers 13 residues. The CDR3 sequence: CASSPPLFNEQFF. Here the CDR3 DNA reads TGTGCCAGCAGCCCACCTCTCTTTAATGAGCAGTTCTTC.